This T cell receptor (beta chain) comes out of a study of regulatory T cells in long-lasting Graves disease. The time point was: newly diagnosed GD, antithyroid drugs for less than 3 months. PBMC-derived RNA was used for the TCR library. The CDR3 is 12 amino acids. CDR1 GTSNPN and CDR2 SVGIG come from the germline V gene (reference sequence). Trimming cost V 3 bases and J 0 bases, with 6 bases left between them. Libraries of TCR beta came from iRepertoire HTBI primers plus Arm-PCR of CDR3 regions. TCRdb called the multiplex PCR reads again in MiXCR, with one record for every CDR3 protein. This table holds hundreds of thousands of distinct CDR3 sequences, about 15% found once. This clonotype was seen at least ten times. In addition, the sample was reused for a study of T cells in Graves' hyperthyroidism and ophthalmopathy.

Sequenced here: peripheral blood mononuclear cells (PBMCs), sampled at new diagnosis, from a patient treated with antithyroid drugs. This TCR came from a man between 18 and 29 years old with Graves disease. The chain has TRBV30 and TRBJ2-7; D is possibly TRBD1 (5 bases). The CDR3: CAWRTDSYEQYF. In nucleotides, the CDR3 is TGTGCCTGGAGGACAGACTCCTACGAGCAGTACTTC.